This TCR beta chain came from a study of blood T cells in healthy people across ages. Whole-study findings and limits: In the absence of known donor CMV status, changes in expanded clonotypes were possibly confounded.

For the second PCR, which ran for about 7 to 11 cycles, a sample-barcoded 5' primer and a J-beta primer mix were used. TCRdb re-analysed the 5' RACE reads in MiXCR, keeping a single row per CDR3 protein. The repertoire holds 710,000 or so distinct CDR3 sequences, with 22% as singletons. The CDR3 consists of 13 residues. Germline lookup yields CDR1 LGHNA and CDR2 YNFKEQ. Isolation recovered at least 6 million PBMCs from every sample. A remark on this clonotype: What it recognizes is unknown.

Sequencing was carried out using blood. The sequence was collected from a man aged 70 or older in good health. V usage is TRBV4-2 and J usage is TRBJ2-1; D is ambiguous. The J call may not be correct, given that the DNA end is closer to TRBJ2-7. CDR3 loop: CASSQVKTYEQYF. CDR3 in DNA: TGTGCCAGCAGCCAAGTTAAAACCTACGAGCAGTACTTC.